This TCR beta chain derives from a study of blood T cells in healthy people across ages. It was with a sample-barcoded 5' primer and a J-beta primer mix that a second PCR of about 6 to 11 cycles was run. Each cDNA molecule received a tag from a template-switch adaptor that had 12 random nucleotides. Using its own MiXCR run on the 5' RACE reads, TCRdb lists one record per CDR3 protein. The sample includes roughly 1,800,000 distinct CDR3 sequences, 40% to 55% of them seen just once. Points on this clonotype: Its antigen is undetermined.

The CDR3 consists of 15 residues. Trimming pared 2 bases from V and 4 bases from J, leaving 12 bases between. Germline values: CDR1 LNHDA, CDR2 SQIVND (reference sequence). The study's findings and limits: Long-lived donors carried more naive CD4+ cells and greater diversity than aged donors.

Per sample, at least 5 micrograms of total RNA were extracted. Sample: blood. V is TRBV19 and J is TRBJ2-1, with D unclear. The sequence came from a middle-aged woman in good health. CDR3 DNA sequence: TGTGCCAGTAGTATACAAGGCTCGGCATACAATGAGCAGTTCTTC. Amino acid sequence: CASSIQGSAYNEQFF.